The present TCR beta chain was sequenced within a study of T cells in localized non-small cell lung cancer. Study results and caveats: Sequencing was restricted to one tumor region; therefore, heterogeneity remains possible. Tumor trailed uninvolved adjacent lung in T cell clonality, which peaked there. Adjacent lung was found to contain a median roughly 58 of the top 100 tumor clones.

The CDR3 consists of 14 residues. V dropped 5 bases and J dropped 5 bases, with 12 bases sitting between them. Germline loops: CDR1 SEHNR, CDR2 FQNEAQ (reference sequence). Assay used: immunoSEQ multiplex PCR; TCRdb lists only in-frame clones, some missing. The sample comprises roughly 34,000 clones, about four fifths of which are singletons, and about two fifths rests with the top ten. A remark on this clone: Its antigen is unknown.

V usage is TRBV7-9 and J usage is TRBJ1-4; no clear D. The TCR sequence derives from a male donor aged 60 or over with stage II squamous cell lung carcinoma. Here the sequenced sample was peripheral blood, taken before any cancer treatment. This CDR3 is CASSRRTENEKLFF. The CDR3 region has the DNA TGTGCCAGCAGCCGCCGGACGGAGAATGAAAAACTGTTTTTT.